Presented here are 27 T cell receptor beta chains from one specimen sequenced in a study of T cells in Graves' hyperthyroidism and ophthalmopathy. The source material, RNA transcripts, was used to amplify TCR beta CDR3 regions. Primed by the HTBI set, a first-round RT-PCR was run on the TCR CDR3. In TCRdb, the multiplex PCR reads were re-called with MiXCR into one record per CDR3 protein. Here the sample spans fewer than 250,000 distinct CDR3 sequences, about a sixth being singletons. The sequencing input was blood. The receptors stem from a woman under 30 with Graves' ophthalmopathy.

This clonotype has at least ten counts. The rearrangement joins TRBV12-3 or TRBV12-4 to TRBJ2-7, with 11 positions matching TRBD1. This CDR3 is 17 amino acids long. J lost 7 bases, V lost 6 bases, and 17 bases had no gene match. CDR3 DNA sequence: TGTGCCAGCAGCCAAAGTCCGGGACAGGGGGTCTTTTTGGAGCAGTACTTC. Encoded protein: CASSQSPGQGVFLEQYF.

This clonotype has ten or more counts. J is TRBJ2-2 and V is TRBV7-9; 12 bases agree with TRBD2. Germline V gives CDR1 SEHNR, CDR2 FQNEAQ (reference sequence). With V trimmed by 5 bases and J by 7 bases, 8 bases remained unmatched. The CDR3 runs to 16 residues. CDR3 bases: TGTGCCAGCAGCCCTTCTAGCGGGAGGGCCCACGGGGAGCTGTTTTTT. The encoded protein is CASSPSSGRAHGELFF.

In this sample, this clonotype turned up many times. The chain couples TRBV28 to TRBJ1-2, with unresolved D. The germline V gene has CDR1 MDHEN and CDR2 SYDVKM. The V and J ends lost 0 bases and 2 bases respectively, with 16 bases between them. The CDR3 totals 17 residues. CDR3 protein: CASSLWSGGAKNYGYTF. In DNA form, the CDR3 reads TGTGCCAGCAGTTTATGGTCGGGAGGTGCCAAGAACTATGGCTACACCTTC.

The chain is built from TRBV7-6 and TRBJ2-7; D may be TRBD2 (7 bases). Looked up from germline, CDR1 is SGHVS and CDR2 is FNYEAQ. V was clipped by 1 base and J by 1 base, with 14 bases between them. This CDR3 region has 16 residues. CDR3 loop: CASSLGTRGPSYEQYF. CDR3 in DNA: TGTGCCAGCAGCTTAGGGACGCGGGGGCCTTCCTACGAGCAGTACTTC.

This clonotype showed up many times. The chain has TRBV3-1 and TRBJ1-3; D is possibly TRBD1 (6 bases). Looked up from germline, CDR1 is LGHDT and CDR2 is YNNKEL (reference sequence). The ends were cut back, 3 bases at V and 4 bases at J, with 16 bases in the middle. The CDR3 has 16 residues. The CDR3 loop reads CASSQRGRGTGNTIYF. For the CDR3, the DNA is TGTGCCAGCAGCCAGAGAGGAAGGGGGACGGGAAACACCATATATTTT. Looking up the rest from reference TRBV3-1 and TRBJ1-3 gives the full variable domain: DTAVSQTPKYLVTQMGNDKSIKCEQNLGHDTMYWYKQDSKKFLKIMFSYNNKELIINETVPNRFSPKSPDKAHLNLHINSLELGDSAVYFCASSQRGRGTGNTIYFGEGSWLTVV.

Ten or more counts support this clonotype. The rearrangement uses TRBV10-2 and TRBJ2-1, with 8 bases fitting TRBD1. J was trimmed by 6 bases and V by 1 base; bases with no gene match: 5. Looked up from germline, CDR1 is WSHSY and CDR2 is SAAADI. The CDR3 contains 15 residues. The CDR3 spells CASSEWTGSGNEQFF. The CDR3 coding sequence is TGCGCCAGCAGTGAGTGGACAGGGTCGGGCAATGAGCAGTTCTTC.

The table lists this clonotype with many counts. The CDR3 DNA reads TGTGCCAGCAGTTACTCAGGTTGGAGTCAAGAGACCCAGTACTTC. Its protein is CASSYSGWSQETQYF. V is TRBV6-6 and J is TRBJ2-5; D unresolved. There are 15 residues in the CDR3. Germline values: CDR1 MNHNY, CDR2 SVGAGI (reference sequence). Trimming took off 0 bases at V and 2 bases at J, with 10 bases between the two ends.

This clonotype was detected ten times or more. The J gene is TRBJ2-2, the V gene TRBV11-3; the D is unclear. Germline V gene data show CDR1 as SGHNT and CDR2 as YENEEA. The CDR3 has 14 residues. Trimming took 2 bases from V and 6 from J, leaving 10 bases between them. The CDR3 region is CASSLSYLAGELFF. The CDR3 DNA reads TGTGCCAGCAGCTTATCGTATCTTGCCGGGGAGCTGTTTTTT.

There are many counts of this clonotype. The chain combines TRBV27 with TRBJ2-7, with D possibly matching TRBD2 (5 bases). V lost 3 bases and J 4 bases, leaving 13 bases between the germline ends. CDR1 MNHEY and CDR2 SMNVEV come from the germline V gene (reference sequence). The CDR3 length is 14 residues. The CDR3, as DNA: TGTGCCAGCAGTTTCAGCGGCTCACTTTACGAGCAGTACTTC. Translated, it gives CASSFSGSLYEQYF.

This clonotype was detected many times. This chain links TRBV20-1 with TRBJ2-7; D might be TRBD2 (5 bases). Germline CDR1 and CDR2: DFQATT and SNEGSKA (reference sequence). V was cut by 4 bases and J by 6 bases, with 19 bases left in between. The CDR3 runs to 14 residues. The CDR3 DNA follows: TGCAGTGCTATATTAGGAGGCGTTAATAGCGAGCAGTACTTC. Translated, it gives CSAILGGVNSEQYF.

This clonotype was counted a few times. The chain carries TRBV19 and TRBJ1-4, with D perhaps matching TRBD1 (5 bases). Germline CDR1 LNHDA, CDR2 SQIVND (reference sequence). The CDR3 has 14 amino acids. With 7 bases removed from V and 7 bases from J, the gap between germline ends came to 16 bases. This CDR3 is CASTSGRGSEKLFF. The CDR3 nucleotides read TGTGCCAGTACCTCGGGCCGGGGGAGTGAAAAACTGTTTTTT. Using reference TRBV19 and TRBJ1-4 for the parts outside the CDR3, the full variable domain is DGGITQSPKYLFRKEGQNVTLSCEQNLNHDAMYWYRQDPGQGLRLIYYSQIVNDFQKGDIAEGYSVSREKKESFPLTVTSAQKNPTAFYLCASTSGRGSEKLFFGSGTQLSVL.

Ten or more counts support this clonotype. The chain joins TRBV3-1 to TRBJ1-1; no clear D. Germline V gene sequence: CDR1 LGHDT, CDR2 YNNKEL (reference sequence). The length of the CDR3 is 13 residues. V was cut by 3 bases and J by 2 bases, with 7 bases left in between. The CDR3 DNA follows: TGTGCCAGCAGCCACCGGGCTAACACTGAAGCTTTCTTT. Its translation is CASSHRANTEAFF.

This clonotype was seen many times. V is TRBV11-2 and J is TRBJ2-5; D possibly corresponds to TRBD1 (5 bases). The ends were cut back, 7 bases at V and 5 bases at J, with 14 bases in the middle. The CDR3 consists of 13 residues. Germline loops: CDR1 SGHAT, CDR2 FQNNGV. CDR3 protein: CASTYWGAETQYF. The CDR3, as DNA: TGTGCCAGCACGTATTGGGGCGCTGAGACCCAGTACTTC. Variable domain in full (rest from reference TRBV11-2 and TRBJ2-5): EAGVAQSPRYKIIEKRQSVAFWCNPISGHATLYWYQQILGQGPKLLIQFQNNGVVDDSQLPKDRFSAERLKGVDSTLKIQPAKLEDSAVYLCASTYWGAETQYFGPGTRLLVL.

With respect to this clonotype: A read error is possible here, since a much larger clone lies one base away. The chain links TRBV20-1 to TRBJ2-1; TRBD1 or TRBD2 may be the D gene (6 bases each). CDR1 is DFQATT, CDR2 SNEGSKA, per germline (reference sequence). The ends were cut back, 4 bases at V and 8 bases at J, with 24 bases in the middle. This CDR3 has 16 residues. The CDR3 DNA is TGCAGTGCTATGAATCCCGGGACTCTCAGGGGAGATGAGCAGTTCTTC. Its protein product is CSAMNPGTLRGDEQFF.

The chain employs TRBV6-2 or TRBV6-3 and TRBJ1-6; 7 positions agree with TRBD1. The germline gives CDR1 MNHEY, CDR2 SVGEGT. This CDR3 comprises 16 residues. Losses at the gene ends were 5 bases for V and 7 bases for J; bases not matched to a gene: 11. The CDR3 DNA sequence: TGTGCCAGCAGTGCACAGATGGGACAGCCCAATTCACCCCTCCACTTT. Translated: CASSAQMGQPNSPLHF.

This clonotype was observed at least ten times. V gene TRBV24-1 combines with J gene TRBJ2-5; the match to TRBD1 covers 9 bases. Germline trimming cut 5 bases from V and 5 bases from J; bases unmatched to any gene: 8. This CDR3 contains 15 residues. Germline V CDR1 and CDR2: KGHDR, SFDVKD. The CDR3 nucleotides read TGTGCCACCAGTGGATCGGGACAGGGTTTTGAGACCCAGTACTTC. Translating it yields CATSGSGQGFETQYF.

This sequence joins TRBV4-1 and TRBJ2-6; D unclear. Trimming shortened V by 8 bases and J by 0 bases, and 17 bases separated the two germline ends. The CDR3 length is 17 residues. Germline-derived CDR1 and CDR2 are MGHRA and YSYEKL. For the CDR3, the DNA is TGCGCCAGCGGCTCCCCTGGCAAGGTCTCTGGGGCCAACGTCCTGACTTTC. This gives the protein CASGSPGKVSGANVLTF.

This clonotype was seen repeatedly, ten times or more. The CDR3 sequence: CASSLSRRDGYTF. The CDR3 DNA sequence: TGTGCCAGCAGTTTAAGCCGAAGGGATGGCTACACCTTC. The genes are TRBV28 and TRBJ1-2; D ambiguous. V lost 2 bases to trimming and J lost 6 bases, with 10 bases between them. The germline gives CDR1 MDHEN, CDR2 SYDVKM. This CDR3 comprises 13 residues.

The CDR3 coding sequence is TGTGCCAGCAGCTTATGGCCTAGCGGGAGTCACGGCAATGAGCAGTTCTTC. It yields the protein CASSLWPSGSHGNEQFF. The gene calls are TRBV11-2 and TRBJ2-1; 10 positions agree with TRBD2. This CDR3 has 17 residues. Unmatched junction bases numbered 10, after V lost 2 bases and J lost 6 bases. Germline CDR1 and CDR2: SGHAT and FQNNGV.

This clonotype was observed many times. J is TRBJ1-2 and V is TRBV11-2; 12 nucleotides match TRBD1. The germline CDR1 and CDR2 sequences are SGHAT and FQNNGV. There are 17 residues in the CDR3. The V gene end was trimmed by 5 bases and the J gene end by 7 bases; junction bases not matched to a gene: 14. CDR3 nucleotides: TGTGCCAGCAGCGCCCCGGGACAGGGGGCGCGTATCTCTGGCTACACCTTC. Residues: CASSAPGQGARISGYTF.

This clonotype appeared many times. The chain carries TRBV7-9 and TRBJ1-5, with D uncertain. Germline values: CDR1 SEHNR, CDR2 FQNEAQ (reference sequence). V shed 0 bases and J shed 9 bases, with 9 bases lying between them. This CDR3 is 13 amino acids long. The CDR3 loop reads CASSLAGVGPQHF. The CDR3 DNA is TGTGCCAGCAGCTTAGCGGGCGTGGGGCCCCAGCATTTT. The full variable domain, rest sourced from reference TRBV7-9 and TRBJ1-5, is DTGVSQNPRHKITKRGQNVTFRCDPISEHNRLYWYRQTLGQGPEFLTYFQNEAQLEKSRLLSDRFSAERPKGSFSTLEIQRTEQGDSAMYLCASSLAGVGPQHFGDGTRLSIL.

At least ten counts were recorded for this clonotype. V usage is TRBV28 and J usage is TRBJ1-2; D is possibly TRBD1 (5 bases). This CDR3 spans 15 amino acids. V was pared by 8 bases and J by 2 bases, with 18 bases between. In germline, CDR1 is MDHEN, CDR2 SYDVKM. This chain's CDR3 is CASLPPGRVNYGYTF. DNA for the CDR3: TGTGCCAGCCTACCCCCAGGGAGGGTAAACTATGGCTACACCTTC.

This rearrangement joins TRBV20-1 to TRBJ1-2; D is uncertain. The germline V and J ends were trimmed by 0 bases and 0 bases, with 20 bases remaining between them. The CDR3 spans 18 residues. CDR1 is DFQATT and CDR2 is SNEGSKA in the germline V gene (reference sequence). The CDR3 loop is CSARDSALRDGTNYGYTF. Written as DNA, the CDR3 is TGCAGTGCTAGAGATTCGGCCTTAAGGGATGGGACTAACTATGGCTACACCTTC.

As concerns this clonotype: Just one base apart from a much larger clone, this may be a read error. The chain has TRBV9 and TRBJ2-5; 9 bases agree with TRBD1. The DNA end lines up better with TRBJ2-1; the J call may be wrong. The CDR3 has 14 amino acids. The V gene's germline CDR1 is SGDLS and CDR2 YYNGEE. CDR3 region: CASSPWDREETQFF. CDR3 DNA sequence: TGTGCCAGCAGCCCCTGGGACAGGGAGGAGACCCAGTTCTTC.

This clonotype occurred many times. The V and J genes are TRBV3-1 and TRBJ2-1; no clear D. Germline values: CDR1 LGHDT, CDR2 YNNKEL (reference sequence). The CDR3 totals 14 residues. Trimming stripped 3 bases from V and 0 bases from J, with 6 bases between. The CDR3 reads CASSQGCSYNEQFF. As DNA, the CDR3 is TGTGCCAGCAGCCAGGGTTGCTCCTACAATGAGCAGTTCTTC.

This clonotype occurred many times. V and J are TRBV7-9 and TRBJ1-4; D is possibly TRBD1 (6 bases). This CDR3 spans 17 amino acids. The V end lost 3 bases, the J end lost 7 bases, and 21 bases lay between the germline ends. CDR1 is SEHNR and CDR2 is FQNEAQ in the germline V gene (reference sequence). The CDR3 bases are TGTGCCAGCAGCTTCAAGATTTCAGGGGACTTGGTTGAAAAACTGTTTTTT. The encoded protein is CASSFKISGDLVEKLFF.

This clonotype appeared many times. The chain couples TRBV3-1 to TRBJ2-5, with D possibly matching TRBD2 (6 bases). Looked up from germline, CDR1 is LGHDT and CDR2 is YNNKEL (reference sequence). This CDR3 has 18 residues. Trimming took 5 bases from V and 6 from J, leaving 28 bases between them. The CDR3 spells CASSKLKKTGASEKTQYF. Here the CDR3 DNA reads TGTGCCAGCAGCAAATTAAAGAAGACTGGGGCTAGCGAAAAGACCCAGTACTTC.